The 7 T cell receptor beta chains listed next were all sequenced from one sample in a study of cytotoxic CD8 clonotypes in ibrutinib-treated CLL. The data were produced by immunoSEQ multiplex PCR, yet TCRdb's version contains in-frame clones alone and is incomplete. This table holds about 300,000 clones, approximately 79% found once. The specimen was PBMCs, collected at disease progression, from a patient treated with ibrutinib. These receptors were collected from a human donor with chronic lymphocytic leukemia.

The rearrangement links TRBV2 to TRBJ2-4, with D tentatively TRBD2 (5 bases). V was trimmed by 8 bases and J by 0 bases, leaving 11 bases between them. The germline V gene has CDR1 SNHLY and CDR2 FYNNEI. The CDR3 totals 14 residues. This chain's CDR3 is CASRGALAKNIQYF. The DNA of the CDR3 is TGTGCCAGCCGGGGTGCCCTAGCCAAAAACATTCAGTACTTC.

V is TRBV7-2 and J is TRBJ2-1; TRBD2 agrees at 12 bases. The CDR3 contains 13 residues. V shed 6 bases, J shed 9 bases, and the junction held 3 bases outside the gene matches. Germline CDR1 reads SGHTA; CDR2 reads FQGNSA. The CDR3 DNA reads as TGTGCCAGCAGGCTAGCGGGAGGGATTGAGCAGTTCTTC. Translated: CASRLAGGIEQFF.

The chain employs TRBV7-9 and TRBJ2-7, with 7 bases identical to TRBD2. Germline V gene lookup returns CDR1 SEHNR and CDR2 FQNEAQ (reference sequence). The ends lost 4 bases at V and 3 bases at J; junction bases unmatched: 3. This CDR3 has 13 amino acids. CDR3 sequence: CASSSGGNYEQYF. The DNA for the CDR3 is TGTGCCAGCAGCTCCGGGGGGAACTACGAGCAGTACTTC.

This chain joins TRBV29-1 and TRBJ2-5; D gene unclear. The CDR3 covers 13 residues. Germline V gene lookup returns CDR1 SQVTM and CDR2 ANQGSEA. Trimming stripped 3 bases from V and 4 bases from J, with 12 bases between. The CDR3, as DNA: TGCAGCGTTGATCGCAGTAATTCAGAGACCCAGTACTTC. The encoded protein is CSVDRSNSETQYF.

The rearrangement joins TRBV6-5 to TRBJ1-2; TRBD1 aligns across 8 bases. Trimming removed 4 bases from V and 4 bases from J; junction bases left unmatched: 8. The germline V gene has CDR1 MNHEY and CDR2 SVGAGI. CDR3 length equals 15 residues. CDR3: CASSSPGQALYGYTF. The CDR3 DNA is TGTGCCAGCAGTTCCCCGGGACAGGCGCTCTATGGCTACACCTTC.

The V call is TRBV27, the J call TRBJ1-1, with 11 bases lining up with TRBD1. The CDR3 consists of 14 residues. Germline assignment: CDR1 MNHEY and CDR2 SMNVEV (reference sequence). Trimming took 4 bases from V and 3 from J; bases not matched to a gene: 1. The CDR3 DNA reads TGTGCCAGCAGTTGGGGACAGGGGGACACTGAAGCTTTCTTT. Its translation: CASSWGQGDTEAFF.

This clone was observed a handful of times. The V call is TRBV18, the J call TRBJ1-3; D is undetermined. With 1 base removed from V and 3 bases from J, the gap between germline ends came to 10 bases. The CDR3 totals 15 residues. CDR1 and CDR2 from the germline V gene are KGHSH and LQKENI. The CDR3 bases are TGTGCCAGCTCACCACAGGGAGTTGGTGGAAACACCATATATTTT. This gives the protein CASSPQGVGGNTIYF. The entire variable domain, with the rest obtained from reference TRBV18 and TRBJ1-3, is as follows: NAGVMQNPRHLVRRRGQEARLRCSPMKGHSHVYWYRQLPEEGLKFMVYLQKENIIDESGMPKERFSAEFPKEGPSILRIQQVVRGDSAAYFCASSPQGVGGNTIYFGEGSWLTVV.